This is a list of T cell receptor beta chains from one sample in a study of blood T cell repertoires in COVID-19. TCRdb keeps only in-frame clones here, not all; method: immunoSEQ multiplex PCR. This sample has under 45,000 clones, with roughly 73% found just once. Sequencing was carried out using peripheral blood. These TCRs come from a woman aged 65 to 85 with acute or convalescent COVID-19. Both conserved end residues are trimmed from each CDR3.

CDR3 protein	V gene	J gene
ASTTTGFSNQPQH	TRBV28	TRBJ1-5
ASSLGGQGNEKLF	TRBV28	TRBJ1-4
ASSLGTEYNEQF	TRBV7-2	TRBJ2-1
ASSLAQRGYPSEAF	TRBV5-8	TRBJ1-1
ASTVRGDVNTEAF	TRBV27	TRBJ1-1
ASSEARVPYEQY	TRBV6-1	TRBJ2-7
ASTYRNREGEKLF	TRBV6-6	TRBJ1-4
ASSEAAVLAGGPGTQY	TRBV2	TRBJ2-5
AISESVQDRYGYT	TRBV10-3	TRBJ1-2
ASSRFKRAEAF	TRBV28	TRBJ1-1
ASSTRPDSNYGYT	TRBV27	TRBJ1-2
ASSPGHLRYTEAF	TRBV18	TRBJ1-1
ASSYETGNSPLH	TRBV5-8	TRBJ1-6